These T cell receptor beta chains were read from a single sample in a study of blood T cells in healthy people across ages. MiXCR, applied by TCRdb to the 5' RACE reads, yields one record per CDR3 protein. Of roughly 700,000 distinct CDR3 sequences in the sample, around 45% were seen once. Source material: blood. The source of these receptors is a woman aged 55-75 years in good health. Both conserved end residues are part of each CDR3. A D gene is named only where the DNA matches it firmly. Size is omitted from some rows. Given values are once, few, many or a class for expanded clones.

TRBV7-3,.,TRBJ2-3,.,TGTGCCAGCAGCCGACTGGCTAGCGAGTCCCCAGATACGCAGTATTTT,CASSRLASESPDTQYF
TRBV7-2,TRBD2,TRBJ2-2,.,TGTGCCAGCAGCTTCACGGGAGGGAACACCGGGGAGCTGTTTTTT,CASSFTGGNTGELFF
TRBV7-9,TRBD1,TRBJ2-5,.,TGTGCCAGCAGCTCCCACGGGACAGGGAATCCTGGGCCCCAAGAGACCCAGTACTTC,CASSSHGTGNPGPQETQYF
TRBV20-1,TRBD1,TRBJ2-5,.,TGCAGTGCTAGAGATACGGGACAGTCGAATGAGCAGTACTTC,CSARDTGQSNEQYF
TRBV28,TRBD1,TRBJ1-2,few,TGTGCCAGCAGACCTTGGGACAGGGCGGGGGGCTACACCTTC,CASRPWDRAGGYTF
TRBV14,TRBD1,TRBJ1-1,.,TGTGCCAGCAGCTCTTTTCACCGGGACAGGGGGCACACTGAAGCTTTCTTT,CASSSFHRDRGHTEAFF
TRBV30,.,TRBJ2-3,few,TGTGCCTGGAGTGTAGATAGCGGTACAGATACGCAGTATTTT,CAWSVDSGTDTQYF
TRBV25-1,TRBD1,TRBJ1-1,.,TGTGCCAGCAGTGATCCGAGGACAGGGGGGCTAACTGAAGCTTTCTTT,CASSDPRTGGLTEAFF
TRBV29-1,.,TRBJ2-3,.,TGCAGCGTTCCCGGAGGATCTAGAATCTCAGATACGCAGTATTTT,CSVPGGSRISDTQYF
TRBV7-2,TRBD1,TRBJ1-6,few,TGTGCCAGCAGCCCCGGACAGGCCGGGGATTCACCCCTCCACTTT,CASSPGQAGDSPLHF
TRBV29-1,.,TRBJ2-5,.,TGCAGCGTTTCCCAGGGTTGGGAGACCCAGTACTTC,CSVSQGWETQYF
TRBV7-2,TRBD2,TRBJ2-1,.,TGTGCCAGCAGCAAAGGTCCTGGGACTAGTCAGTACAATGAGCAGTTCTTC,CASSKGPGTSQYNEQFF
TRBV12-3/TRBV12-4,TRBD1,TRBJ2-7,few,TGTGCCAGCAGCGACAGGGGGGGGAGCGCCTACGAGCAGTACTTC,CASSDRGGSAYEQYF
TRBV6-2/TRBV6-3,.,TRBJ1-2,.,TGTGCCAGCAGCGAATCAAGCGGCTACACCTTC,CASSESSGYTF
TRBV10-3,.,TRBJ1-2,.,TGTGCCATCAGTCCGGGAAACTATGGCTACATCTTC,CAISPGNYGYIF
TRBV12-3/TRBV12-4,TRBD2,TRBJ2-7,.,TGTGCCAGCAGCTCGACTAGCGGGAGATACAATGAGCAGTACTTC,CASSSTSGRYNEQYF
TRBV15,TRBD1,TRBJ1-6,.,TGTGCCACCAGCAGAGACCCAGGGGGTAATTCACTCCTCCACTTT,CATSRDPGGNSLLHF
TRBV24-1,.,TRBJ2-3,.,TGTGCCACCAGTGATTCTCAATCTAGCACAGATACGCAGTATTTT,CATSDSQSSTDTQYF
TRBV27,.,TRBJ2-5,.,TGTGCCAGCAGTGCCCGGACTCAAGAGACCCAGTACTTC,CASSARTQETQYF
TRBV20-1,TRBD2,TRBJ2-1,few,TGCAGTGCTATGACGGGACTAGCGGGAGGGGTTGAGCAGTTCTTC,CSAMTGLAGGVEQFF